These 22 T cell receptor beta chains originate from one sample sequenced in a study of blood T cell repertoires in COVID-19. Measured with immunoSEQ multiplex PCR; TCRdb has only the in-frame clones, and not every one. This sample has about 16,000 clones, with about 89% found just once. The specimen sequenced was peripheral blood. All receptors come from a man in his 60s with acute or convalescent COVID-19.

In its sample, this clone was seen once. This chain links TRBV19 with TRBJ1-3, with a tentative D call TRBD1 (5 bases). The CDR3 is 15 residues long. Germline V gene sequence: CDR1 LNHDA, CDR2 SQIVND (reference sequence). The V end lost 4 bases, the J end lost 0 bases, and 10 bases lay between the germline ends. CDR3 region: CASSKPGPSGNTIYF. CDR3 in DNA: TGTGCCAGTAGTAAACCAGGGCCCTCTGGAAACACCATATATTTT. The full variable domain, with the rest looked up from reference TRBV19 and TRBJ1-3, is DGGITQSPKYLFRKEGQNVTLSCEQNLNHDAMYWYRQDPGQGLRLIYYSQIVNDFQKGDIAEGYSVSREKKESFPLTVTSAQKNPTAFYLCASSKPGPSGNTIYFGEGSWLTVV.

This chain connects TRBV7-9 to TRBJ2-3; D may be TRBD2 (6 bases). Trimming took 5 bases from V and 1 from J, leaving 13 bases between them. The V gene's germline CDR1 is SEHNR and CDR2 FQNEAQ (reference sequence). CDR3 length equals 15 residues. The chain's CDR3 is CASSEISGGTDTQYF. CDR3 DNA: TGTGCCAGCAGCGAGATTAGCGGAGGCACAGATACGCAGTATTTT.

V and J are TRBV4-1 and TRBJ2-6; D ambiguous. This CDR3 region has 17 residues. The germline gives CDR1 MGHRA, CDR2 YSYEKL. V was cut by 1 base and J by 1 base, with 11 bases left in between. As DNA, the CDR3 is TGCGCCAGCAGCCAAGTGAATAGTGTGTCTGGGGCCAACGTCCTGACTTTC. As protein: CASSQVNSVSGANVLTF.

The V and J genes are TRBV15 and TRBJ1-6; D not resolved. From germline, CDR1 is LNHNV and CDR2 YYDKDF (reference sequence). The CDR3 is 17 residues long. Trimming took off 0 bases at V and 7 bases at J, with 16 bases between the two ends. The CDR3 DNA is TGTGCCACCAGCAGAGATCGTGTGGTCAGGCTGAATTCACCCCTCCACTTT. Its protein product is CATSRDRVVRLNSPLHF.

This chain joins TRBV5-5 and TRBJ1-1, with D possibly being TRBD1 (5 bases). The germline gives CDR1 SGHKS, CDR2 YYEKEE (reference sequence). V shed 2 bases and J shed 3 bases, with 11 bases lying between them. This CDR3 region has 14 residues. This chain's CDR3 is CASSFLGEDTEAFF. CDR3 coding DNA: TGTGCCAGCAGCTTCCTGGGGGAGGACACTGAAGCTTTCTTT.

V usage is TRBV5-4 and J usage is TRBJ2-3, with 15 bases matching TRBD2. Trimming at V came to 4 bases and at J to 2 bases, leaving 5 bases not matched to a gene. Germline CDR1 and CDR2: SGHNT and YYREEE (reference sequence). The CDR3 is 17 amino acids. CDR3 sequence reads: CASSIGTSGRNTDTQYF. The CDR3 nucleotides read TGTGCCAGCAGCATTGGGACTAGCGGGAGGAACACAGATACGCAGTATTTT. The variable domain in full, completed from reference TRBV5-4 and TRBJ2-3, reads ETGVTQSPTHLIKTRGQQVTLRCSSQSGHNTVSWYQQALGQGPQFIFQYYREEENGRGNFPPRFSGLQFPNYSSELNVNALELDDSALYLCASSIGTSGRNTDTQYFGPGTRLTVL.

This clone appeared once. The genes are TRBV6-2 or TRBV6-3 and TRBJ2-7; TRBD1 aligns across 7 bases. The germline V gene encodes CDR1 MNHEY and CDR2 SVGEGT. The CDR3 consists of 16 residues. J was trimmed by 5 bases and V by 6 bases; bases with no gene match: 16. The CDR3 bases are TGTGCCAGCAGCAGCCAATTTGGACAGGAGGTGAACGAGCAGTACTTC. Translated: CASSSQFGQEVNEQYF.

J is TRBJ2-1 and V is TRBV7-6, with 11 bases fitting TRBD1. Trimming at V came to 2 bases and at J to 7 bases, leaving 7 bases not matched to a gene. Germline CDR1 and CDR2: SGHVS and FNYEAQ. This CDR3 has 16 amino acids. The CDR3 DNA reads TGTGCCAGCAGCTTACGGGGACAGGGGGTTGTGAATGAGCAGTTCTTC. The encoded protein is CASSLRGQGVVNEQFF.

The chain couples TRBV5-4 to TRBJ2-5; possible D gene TRBD2, 7 bases. V was cut by 4 bases and J by 6 bases, with 19 bases left in between. CDR1 SGHNT and CDR2 YYREEE come from the germline V gene (reference sequence). The CDR3 sequence is 15 residues long. In DNA, the CDR3 is TGTGCCAGCAGCCCCGAGGGGGGGGGAGGAAAGACCCAGTACTTC. The encoded protein is CASSPEGGGGKTQYF.

V and J are TRBV3-1 (or the pseudogene TRBV3-2) and TRBJ2-2; D is unresolved. Germline V gene sequence: CDR1 LGHDT, CDR2 YNNKEL (reference sequence). The CDR3 loop spans 13 amino acids. The germline V and J ends were trimmed by 4 bases and 4 bases, with 7 bases remaining between them. The CDR3 DNA reads as TGTGCCAGCAGCCGGTCCAGCACCGGGGAGCTGTTTTTT. It encodes CASSRSSTGELFF.

The V gene is TRBV28, the J gene TRBJ2-4; D may be TRBD1 (5 bases). V was cut by 5 bases and J by 6 bases, with 14 bases left in between. The germline V gene has CDR1 MDHEN and CDR2 SYDVKM. The CDR3 totals 14 residues. Here the CDR3 DNA reads TGTGCCAGCAGTCTAAGCGAGGACATAAACATTCAGTACTTC. This gives the protein CASSLSEDINIQYF.

This chain uses TRBV2 with TRBJ1-5; D is ambiguous. V was pared by 3 bases and J by 1 base, with 7 bases between. CDR3 length: 14 amino acids. Germline loops: CDR1 SNHLY, CDR2 FYNNEI. The CDR3 sequence: CASSEAGSNQPQHF. CDR3 bases: TGTGCCAGCAGTGAGGCAGGAAGCAATCAGCCCCAGCATTTT.

As DNA, the CDR3 is TGTGCCAGCAGCCGGAGGACAGGGACTAACTATGGCTACACCTTC. It specifies CASSRRTGTNYGYTF. The rearrangement uses TRBV11-3 and TRBJ1-2; 8 nucleotides align to TRBD1. V gave up 5 bases and J gave up 0 bases; unmatched junction bases: 5. CDR1 and CDR2 (germline): SGHNT, YENEEA. This CDR3 spans 15 amino acids.

The V gene is TRBV7-3, the J gene TRBJ1-1, with a possible D match to TRBD1 (6 bases). The germline V gene encodes CDR1 SGHTA and CDR2 FQGTGA. V lost 3 bases and J lost 1, with 9 bases in between. The CDR3 runs 14 residues. The CDR3 DNA reads TGTGCCAGCAGCTTTACAGGGTCGAACACTGAAGCTTTCTTT. Translation gives CASSFTGSNTEAFF. The full variable domain, in which reference TRBV7-3 and TRBJ1-1 provide the parts outside the CDR3, is GAGVSQTPSNKVTEKGKYVELRCDPISGHTALYWYRQSLGQGPEFLIYFQGTGAADDSGLPNDRFFAVRPEGSVSTLKIQRTERGDSAVYLCASSFTGSNTEAFFGQGTRLTVV.

The chain links TRBV28 to TRBJ2-5, with 11 nucleotides matching TRBD2. Germline values: CDR1 MDHEN, CDR2 SYDVKM. The J segment lost 6 bases and the V segment lost 2 bases, leaving 5 bases of the junction unmatched. The CDR3 has 15 amino acids. The DNA of the CDR3 is TGTGCCAGCAGTTTAGCGGTAGCGGGAGGGAAGACCCAGTACTTC. This codes for CASSLAVAGGKTQYF.

CDR3 sequence reads: CATSRDETLSNEQFF. The CDR3 DNA follows: TGTGCCACCAGCAGAGATGAGACACTTTCCAATGAGCAGTTCTTC. The J gene is TRBJ2-1, the V gene TRBV15; D unresolved. This CDR3 region has 15 residues. V shed 0 bases and J shed 6 bases, with 12 bases lying between them. Germline V gene data show CDR1 as LNHNV and CDR2 as YYDKDF (reference sequence).

CDR3 loop: CASSPDSSYEQYF. The DNA for the CDR3 is TGTGCCAGTAGTCCGGACAGTTCCTACGAGCAGTACTTC. The genes are TRBV19 and TRBJ2-7, with D possibly matching TRBD1 (6 bases). CDR1 is LNHDA and CDR2 is SQIVND in the germline V gene (reference sequence). Trimming stripped 5 bases from V and 1 base from J, with 9 bases between. The CDR3 extends over 13 amino acids.

This clone was picked up a small number of times. The chain employs TRBV12-3 or TRBV12-4 and TRBJ1-5, with D possibly matching TRBD1 (6 bases). Trimming took 5 bases from V and 3 from J, leaving 8 bases between them. CDR3 length: 13 residues. CDR3 coding DNA: TGTGCCAGCAGTCGGGACATCAATCAGCCCCAGCATTTT. Translated: CASSRDINQPQHF.

This clone was seen just once. The rearrangement uses TRBV5-1 and TRBJ2-1; 7 positions agree with TRBD2. Germline V gives CDR1 SGHRS, CDR2 YFSETQ. The CDR3 covers 17 residues. With V trimmed by 4 bases and J by 4 bases, 14 bases remained unmatched. CDR3 in DNA: TGCGCCAGCAGCGACGGACCGGGTCAGGGAGGGTACAATGAGCAGTTCTTC. Protein sequence: CASSDGPGQGGYNEQFF.

This rearrangement joins TRBV9 to TRBJ2-2; TRBD2 matches at 11 bases. With V trimmed by 5 bases and J by 3 bases, 6 bases remained unmatched. The germline gives CDR1 SGDLS, CDR2 YYNGEE. CDR3 length: 16 residues. CDR3 bases: TGTGCCAGCAGGACTAGCGGGATCGCCGACACCGGGGAGCTGTTTTTT. Translation: CASRTSGIADTGELFF. Full variable domain (rest looked up from reference TRBV9 and TRBJ2-2): DSGVTQTPKHLITATGQRVTLRCSPRSGDLSVYWYQQSLDQGLQFLIQYYNGEERAKGNILERFSAQQFPDLHSELNLSSLELGDSALYFCASRTSGIADTGELFFGEGSRLTVL.

As to this clone: Other DNA sequences in this specimen translate into the identical CDR3. The chain joins TRBV11-2 to TRBJ1-5; D is unclear. Deletions cut 0 bases from V and 4 bases from J, with 4 bases between. CDR1 SGHAT and CDR2 FQNNGV come from the germline V gene. The CDR3 is 13 amino acids. The DNA of the CDR3 is TGTGCCAGCAGCTTAGACATTAATCAGCCCCAGCATTTT. It specifies CASSLDINQPQHF.

This clone appeared once. This sequence joins TRBV2 and TRBJ2-3, with TRBD1 identical over 8 bases. V dropped 3 bases and J dropped 3; count of bases not matched to a gene: 5. Germline V gene lookup returns CDR1 SNHLY and CDR2 FYNNEI. The CDR3 is 15 residues long. This CDR3 reads CASSDADRATDTQYF. CDR3 coding DNA: TGTGCCAGCAGTGACGCGGACAGGGCGACAGATACGCAGTATTTT.